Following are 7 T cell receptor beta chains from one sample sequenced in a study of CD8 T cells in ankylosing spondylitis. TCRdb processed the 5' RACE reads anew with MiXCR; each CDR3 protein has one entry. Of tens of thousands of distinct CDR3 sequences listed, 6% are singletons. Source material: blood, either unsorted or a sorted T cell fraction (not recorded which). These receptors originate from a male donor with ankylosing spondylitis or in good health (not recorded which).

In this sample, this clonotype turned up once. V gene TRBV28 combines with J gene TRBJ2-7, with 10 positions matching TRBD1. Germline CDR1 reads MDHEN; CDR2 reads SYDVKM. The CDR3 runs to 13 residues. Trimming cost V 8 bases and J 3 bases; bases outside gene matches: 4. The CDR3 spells CASRDRGFYEQYF. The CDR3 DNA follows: TGTGCCAGCCGGGACAGGGGATTCTACGAGCAGTACTTC.

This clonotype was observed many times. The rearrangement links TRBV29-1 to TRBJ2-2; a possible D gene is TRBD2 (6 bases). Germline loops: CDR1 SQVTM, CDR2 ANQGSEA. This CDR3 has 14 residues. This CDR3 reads CTYTRGTNTGELFF. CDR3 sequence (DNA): TGCACCTATACTCGGGGGACGAACACCGGGGAGCTGTTTTTT.

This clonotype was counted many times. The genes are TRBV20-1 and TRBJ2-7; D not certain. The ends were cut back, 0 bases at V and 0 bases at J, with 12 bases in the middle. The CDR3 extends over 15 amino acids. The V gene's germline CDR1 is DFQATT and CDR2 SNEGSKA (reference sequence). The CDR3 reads CSARDLRRSSYEQYF. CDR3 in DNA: TGCAGTGCTAGAGATCTAAGAAGGAGCTCCTACGAGCAGTACTTC.

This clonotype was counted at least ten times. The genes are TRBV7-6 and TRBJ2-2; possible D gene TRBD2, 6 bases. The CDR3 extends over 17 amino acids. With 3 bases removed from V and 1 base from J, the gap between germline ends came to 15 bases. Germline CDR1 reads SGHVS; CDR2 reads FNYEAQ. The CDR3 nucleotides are TGTGCCAGCAGCTTCCGCCGGGGTAGCGGGAACACCGGGGAGCTGTTTTTT. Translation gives CASSFRRGSGNTGELFF.

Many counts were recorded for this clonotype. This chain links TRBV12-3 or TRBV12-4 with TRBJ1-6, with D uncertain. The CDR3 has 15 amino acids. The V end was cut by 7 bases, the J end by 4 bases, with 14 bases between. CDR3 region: CASKRVGSYNSPLHF. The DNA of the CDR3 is TGTGCCAGCAAGAGGGTGGGCTCTTATAATTCACCCCTCCACTTT.

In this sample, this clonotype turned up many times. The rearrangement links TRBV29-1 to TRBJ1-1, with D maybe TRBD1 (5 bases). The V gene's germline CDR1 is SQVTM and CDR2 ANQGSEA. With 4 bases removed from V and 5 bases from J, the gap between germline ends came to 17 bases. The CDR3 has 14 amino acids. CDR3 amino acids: CSVVPGRTDTEAFF. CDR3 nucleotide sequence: TGCAGCGTTGTCCCGGGGCGCACGGATACTGAAGCTTTCTTT. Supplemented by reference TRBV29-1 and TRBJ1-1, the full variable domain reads SAVISQKPSRDICQRGTSLTIQCQVDSQVTMMFWYRQQPGQSLTLIATANQGSEATYESGFVIDKFPISRPNLTFSTLTVSNMSPEDSSIYLCSVVPGRTDTEAFFGQGTRLTVV.

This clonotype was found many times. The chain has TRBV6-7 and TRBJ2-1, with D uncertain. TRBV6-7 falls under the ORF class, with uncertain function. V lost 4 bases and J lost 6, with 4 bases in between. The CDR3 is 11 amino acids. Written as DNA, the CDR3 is TGTGCCAGCAGTTGGATCAATGAGCAGTTCTTC. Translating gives CASSWINEQFF.